Below are 21 T cell receptor beta chains sequenced from a single sample in a study of vaccination and CD4 T cells after COVID-19. These receptors lack a known antigen. CD4+ T cells that had been cultured provided DNA sequenced with the Oncomine TCR Beta short-read assay. TCRdb passed the PCR reads through MiXCR, listing each CDR3 protein once. This repertoire shows 13,000 to 15,000 distinct CDR3 sequences, around 40% found once; its top ten account for under 15%. Described treatment: approximately 9-day PBMC culture with coronavirus spike peptide pools or control peptides (ViraFEST assay). The material sequenced was CD4+ T cells from blood, cultured in vitro. These receptors all stem from a human donor who had recovered from COVID-19.

V usage is TRBV6-2 or TRBV6-3 and J usage is TRBJ2-1, with a possible D match to TRBD2 (5 bases). The CDR3 contains 14 residues. CDR1 and CDR2 (germline): MNHEY, SVGEGT. V lost 0 bases and J lost 7, with 10 bases in between. CDR3 sequence: CASSYSVRGNEQFF. CDR3 sequence (DNA): TGTGCCAGCAGTTACTCGGTACGGGGTAATGAGCAGTTCTTC.

The chain links TRBV29-1 to TRBJ2-1, with unresolved D. This CDR3 comprises 13 residues. Germline V gene sequence: CDR1 SQVTM, CDR2 ANQGSEA. The ends were cut back, 4 bases at V and 2 bases at J, with 9 bases in the middle. The CDR3: CSVVSATYNEQFF. DNA for the CDR3: TGCAGCGTTGTGTCCGCGACCTACAATGAGCAGTTCTTC.

This clonotype was observed a few times. The chain combines TRBV2 with TRBJ1-1; 7 bases fit TRBD1. Germline V gene lookup returns CDR1 SNHLY and CDR2 FYNNEI. The V gene end was trimmed by 9 bases and the J gene end by 0 bases; junction bases not matched to a gene: 10. This CDR3 region has 15 residues. The CDR3 region has the DNA TGTGCCAGTAAAGCAGGGGGTACCATGAACACTGAAGCTTTCTTT. Protein: CASKAGGTMNTEAFF.

The CDR3 spells CASSLTPIAKNIQYF. The DNA of the CDR3 is TGTGCCAGCAGCTTAACCCCAATAGCCAAAAACATTCAGTACTTC. The chain recombines TRBV7-2 with TRBJ2-4; the D is unclear. Germline CDR1 reads SGHTA; CDR2 reads FQGNSA. Between the trimmed V and J ends, which lost 2 bases and 0 bases, there was a span of 8 bases. This CDR3 has 15 amino acids.

There are a few counts of this clonotype. The chain combines TRBV20-1 with TRBJ2-3; D remains ambiguous. Germline loops: CDR1 DFQATT, CDR2 SNEGSKA (reference sequence). There are 14 residues in the CDR3. Trimming took 7 bases from V and 5 from J, leaving 19 bases between them. For the CDR3, the DNA is TGCAGTGTCAGCCTTGGCTCTCGGCTAGATACGCAGTATTTT. This sequence encodes CSVSLGSRLDTQYF.

This clonotype has a handful of counts. The chain recombines TRBV18 with TRBJ1-1; D is ambiguous. Germline V lookup: CDR1 KGHSH, CDR2 LQKENI. The CDR3 spans 13 residues. V was cut by 4 bases and J by 5 bases, with 11 bases left in between. CDR3 sequence (DNA): TGTGCCAGCTCACAAGAAATGGATACTGAAGCTTTCTTT. Its translation is CASSQEMDTEAFF.

V usage is TRBV2 and J usage is TRBJ2-7; 15 bases are shared with TRBD2. The CDR3 consists of 15 residues. Germline assignment: CDR1 SNHLY and CDR2 FYNNEI. Trimming at V came to 8 bases and at J to 4 bases, leaving 6 bases not matched to a gene. CDR3 loop: CASGGLAGGWYEQYF. CDR3 in DNA: TGTGCCAGCGGGGGACTAGCGGGGGGTTGGTACGAGCAGTACTTC. Based on the CDR3 plus reference TRBV2 and TRBJ2-7, the full variable domain is EPEVTQTPSHQVTQMGQEVILRCVPISNHLYFYWYRQILGQKVEFLVSFYNNEISEKSEIFDDQFSVERPDGSNFTLKIRSTKLEDSAMYFCASGGLAGGWYEQYFGPGTRLTVT.

This clonotype showed up just once. The chain employs TRBV6-5 and TRBJ2-2; D perhaps matches TRBD1 (6 bases). The germline V gene has CDR1 MNHEY and CDR2 SVGAGI. This CDR3 has 16 amino acids. Trimming took 4 bases from V and 4 from J, leaving 16 bases between them. The chain's CDR3 is CASSWDTLGSTGELFF. The CDR3 nucleotides are TGTGCCAGCAGTTGGGACACCTTAGGAAGCACCGGGGAGCTGTTTTTT.

A few counts support this clonotype. The V call is TRBV3-1, the J call TRBJ1-1; TRBD1 matches at 7 bases. Germline-derived CDR1 and CDR2 are LGHDT and YNNKEL (reference sequence). Losses at the gene ends were 0 bases for V and 6 bases for J; bases not matched to a gene: 1. CDR3 length: 13 residues. The CDR3 region has the DNA TGTGCCAGCAGCCAAGATGACAGGGCTGAAGCTTTCTTT. Protein: CASSQDDRAEAFF. The full variable domain, in which reference TRBV3-1 and TRBJ1-1 provide the parts outside the CDR3, is DTAVSQTPKYLVTQMGNDKSIKCEQNLGHDTMYWYKQDSKKFLKIMFSYNNKELIINETVPNRFSPKSPDKAHLNLHINSLELGDSAVYFCASSQDDRAEAFFGQGTRLTVV.

This clonotype showed up just a few times. The V gene is TRBV20-1, the J gene TRBJ2-1; maybe TRBD2 (7 bases). The CDR3 consists of 16 residues. V was trimmed by 5 bases and J by 0 bases, leaving 17 bases between them. Looked up from germline, CDR1 is DFQATT and CDR2 is SNEGSKA (reference sequence). Written as DNA, the CDR3 is TGCAGTGCTCCCCGGCGGGGGCCGAGCTCCTACAATGAGCAGTTCTTC. It translates to CSAPRRGPSSYNEQFF.

The rearrangement joins TRBV7-9 to TRBJ2-3, with D perhaps TRBD1 or TRBD2 (5 bases each). Trimming pared 5 bases from V and 2 bases from J, leaving 11 bases between. Germline V lookup: CDR1 SEHNR, CDR2 FQNEAQ (reference sequence). The CDR3 is 14 residues long. CDR3 DNA sequence: TGTGCCAGCAGCGGTGGGACCGTCACAGATACGCAGTATTTT. Its protein product is CASSGGTVTDTQYF.

This sequence joins TRBV24-1 and TRBJ2-3, with unresolved D. CDR1 and CDR2 from the germline V gene are KGHDR and SFDVKD. The V and J ends lost 3 bases and 3 bases respectively, with 6 bases between them. The length of the CDR3 is 13 residues. The chain's CDR3 is CATSDGGTDTQYF. In DNA, the CDR3 is TGTGCCACCAGTGATGGCGGTACAGATACGCAGTATTTT.

The rearrangement joins TRBV27 to TRBJ2-3; D is undetermined. The CDR3 covers 12 residues. Germline CDR1 reads MNHEY; CDR2 reads SMNVEV (reference sequence). Deletions cut 6 bases from V and 2 bases from J, with 6 bases between. CDR3 in DNA: TGTGCCAGCAGATTAAACACAGATACGCAGTATTTT. Its translation is CASRLNTDTQYF.

This clonotype was detected a few times. The chain links TRBV11-3 to TRBJ2-7; D is ambiguous. The CDR3 has 14 residues. From germline, CDR1 is SGHNT and CDR2 YENEEA. The V end lost 4 bases, the J end lost 6 bases, and 16 bases lay between the germline ends. The CDR3 reads CASSSQPLRSEQYF. In DNA form, the CDR3 reads TGTGCCAGCAGCTCCCAGCCCCTTCGCAGCGAGCAGTACTTC.

The CDR3 region is CASSLEVRRTDTQYF. The CDR3 coding sequence is TGCGCCAGCAGCTTAGAAGTGAGGCGCACAGATACGCAGTATTTT. The genes are TRBV5-1 and TRBJ2-3; no reliable D call. Germline V gene lookup returns CDR1 SGHRS and CDR2 YFSETQ. CDR3 length: 15 residues. Trimming took 2 bases from V and 1 from J, leaving 11 bases between them.

The chain joins TRBV19 to TRBJ1-4; the match to TRBD1 covers 7 bases. The CDR3 is 15 amino acids. V trimming: 5 bases; J trimming: 2 bases; junction bases outside the gene matches: 5. Per the germline V gene, CDR1 is LNHDA and CDR2 is SQIVND (reference sequence). Here the CDR3 DNA reads TGTGCCAGTAGTTCCGGGACAGCCACTAATGAAAAACTGTTTTTT. It translates to CASSSGTATNEKLFF. The full variable domain, rest sourced from reference TRBV19 and TRBJ1-4, is DGGITQSPKYLFRKEGQNVTLSCEQNLNHDAMYWYRQDPGQGLRLIYYSQIVNDFQKGDIAEGYSVSREKKESFPLTVTSAQKNPTAFYLCASSSGTATNEKLFFGSGTQLSVL.

The chain joins TRBV29-1 to TRBJ2-1; D unclear. Germline CDR1 and CDR2: SQVTM and ANQGSEA. Between the trimmed V and J ends, which lost 7 bases and 5 bases, there was a span of 9 bases. The CDR3 contains 11 residues. CDR3 coding DNA: TGCAGCGGGGTCGTCCACAATGAGCAGTTCTTC. It is translated as CSGVVHNEQFF.

This chain uses TRBV7-9 with TRBJ2-5, with a tentative D call TRBD2 (6 bases). V gave up 1 base and J gave up 9 bases, with 33 bases separating them. CDR1 is SEHNR and CDR2 is FQNEAQ in the germline V gene (reference sequence). This CDR3 is built from 20 residues. The CDR3 protein is CASSLDHSRGLLPIGEAQYF. CDR3 DNA: TGTGCCAGCAGCTTAGATCATTCGAGGGGCTTATTGCCCATTGGGGAGGCCCAGTACTTC.

This clonotype appeared once. The rearrangement joins TRBV7-2 to TRBJ1-1; unclear D gene. The CDR3 extends over 15 amino acids. The ends were cut back, 2 bases at V and 1 base at J, with 11 bases in the middle. Germline values: CDR1 SGHTA, CDR2 FQGNSA. The CDR3 DNA reads as TGTGCCAGCAGCTTAAGACATCAAAGGAACACTGAAGCTTTCTTT. Protein: CASSLRHQRNTEAFF.

J is TRBJ2-7 and V is TRBV7-6; tentatively, D is TRBD1 (5 bases). There are 13 residues in the CDR3. V dropped 5 bases and J dropped 6 bases, with 14 bases sitting between them. Germline loops: CDR1 SGHVS, CDR2 FNYEAQ. The CDR3 spells CASSPYGAREQYF. The CDR3 bases are TGTGCCAGCAGCCCCTATGGGGCACGCGAGCAGTACTTC.

This clonotype has more than one count but fewer than ten. The V call is TRBV2, the J call TRBJ2-1; D gene uncertain. Germline assignment: CDR1 SNHLY and CDR2 FYNNEI. V was pared by 6 bases and J by 6 bases, with 15 bases between. The CDR3 is made up of 14 amino acids. CDR3 residues: CASRRRPSSNEQFF. In DNA form, the CDR3 reads TGTGCCAGCAGGAGGCGTCCTAGTTCCAATGAGCAGTTCTTC. Variable domain in full (rest from reference TRBV2 and TRBJ2-1): EPEVTQTPSHQVTQMGQEVILRCVPISNHLYFYWYRQILGQKVEFLVSFYNNEISEKSEIFDDQFSVERPDGSNFTLKIRSTKLEDSAMYFCASRRRPSSNEQFFGPGTRLTVL.